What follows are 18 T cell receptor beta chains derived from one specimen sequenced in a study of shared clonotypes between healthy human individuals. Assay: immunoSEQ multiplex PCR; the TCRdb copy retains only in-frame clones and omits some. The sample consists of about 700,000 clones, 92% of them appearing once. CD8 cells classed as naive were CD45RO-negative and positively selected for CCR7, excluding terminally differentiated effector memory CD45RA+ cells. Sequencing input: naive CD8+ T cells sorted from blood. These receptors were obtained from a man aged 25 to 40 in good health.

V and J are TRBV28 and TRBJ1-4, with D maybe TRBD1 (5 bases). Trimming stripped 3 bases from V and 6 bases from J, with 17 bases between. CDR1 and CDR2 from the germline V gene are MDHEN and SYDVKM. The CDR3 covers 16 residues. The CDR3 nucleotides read TGTGCCAGCAGTTTTAGCACAGGAGGGTTGGATGAAAAACTGTTTTTT. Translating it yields CASSFSTGGLDEKLFF.

The CDR3: CASSYMEGYQPQHF. CDR3 sequence (DNA): TGTGCCAGCAGTTACATGGAGGGGTATCAGCCCCAGCATTTT. The chain has TRBV6-5 and TRBJ1-5; tentative D call: TRBD1 (5 bases). The CDR3 consists of 14 residues. Germline-derived CDR1 and CDR2 are MNHEY and SVGAGI. Trimming left V 2 bases short and J 5 bases short, with 10 bases between.

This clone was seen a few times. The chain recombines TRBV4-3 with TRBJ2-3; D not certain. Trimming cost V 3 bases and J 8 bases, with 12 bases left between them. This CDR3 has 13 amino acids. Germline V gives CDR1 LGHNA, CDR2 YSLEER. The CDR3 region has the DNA TGCGCCAGCAGCCATGGAGCGACGAGTACGCAGTATTTT. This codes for CASSHGATSTQYF.

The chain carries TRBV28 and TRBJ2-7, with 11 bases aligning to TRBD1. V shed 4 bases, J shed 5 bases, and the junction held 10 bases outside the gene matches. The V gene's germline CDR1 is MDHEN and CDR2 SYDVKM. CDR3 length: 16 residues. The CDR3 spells CASSSRDRGFRDEQYF. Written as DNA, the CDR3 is TGTGCCAGCAGTTCCCGGGACAGGGGGTTTAGGGACGAGCAGTACTTC.

The CDR3 sequence: CASSQDGNLPTSGANVLTF. CDR3 DNA sequence: TGTGCCAGCTCACAGGACGGTAATCTACCGACCTCTGGGGCCAACGTCCTGACTTTC. V usage is TRBV18 and J usage is TRBJ2-6; no definite D call. CDR1 and CDR2 (germline): KGHSH, LQKENI. The CDR3 consists of 19 residues. V gave up 4 bases and J gave up 0 bases, with 19 bases separating them.

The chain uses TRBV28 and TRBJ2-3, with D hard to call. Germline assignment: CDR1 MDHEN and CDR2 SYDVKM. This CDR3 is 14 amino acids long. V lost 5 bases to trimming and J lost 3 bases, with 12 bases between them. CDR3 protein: CASSRLSVTDTQYF. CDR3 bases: TGTGCCAGCAGTCGTCTATCCGTTACAGATACGCAGTATTTT.

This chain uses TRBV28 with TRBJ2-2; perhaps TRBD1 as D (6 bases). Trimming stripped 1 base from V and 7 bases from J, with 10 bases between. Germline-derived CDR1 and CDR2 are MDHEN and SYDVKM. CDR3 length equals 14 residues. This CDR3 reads CASSLYRVDGELFF. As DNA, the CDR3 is TGTGCCAGCAGTTTATACAGGGTGGACGGGGAGCTGTTTTTT.

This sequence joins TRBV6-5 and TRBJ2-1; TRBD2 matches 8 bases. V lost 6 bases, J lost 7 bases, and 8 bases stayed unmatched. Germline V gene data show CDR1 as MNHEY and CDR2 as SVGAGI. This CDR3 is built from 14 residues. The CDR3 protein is CASSLSGSQNEQFF. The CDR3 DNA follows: TGTGCCAGCAGCCTCAGCGGGAGCCAGAATGAGCAGTTCTTC.

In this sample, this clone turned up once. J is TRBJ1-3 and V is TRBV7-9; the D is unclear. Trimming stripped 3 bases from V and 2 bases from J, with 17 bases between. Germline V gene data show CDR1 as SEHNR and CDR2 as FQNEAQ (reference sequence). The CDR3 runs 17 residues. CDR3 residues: CASSFINPNYTGNTIYF. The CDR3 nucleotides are TGTGCCAGCAGCTTCATTAACCCCAACTATACTGGAAACACCATATATTTT.

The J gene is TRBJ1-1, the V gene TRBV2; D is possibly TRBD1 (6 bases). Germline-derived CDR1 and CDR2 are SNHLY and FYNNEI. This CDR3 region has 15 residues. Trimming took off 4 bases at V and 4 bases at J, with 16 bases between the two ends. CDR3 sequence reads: CASSGLQGWGTEAFF. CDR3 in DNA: TGTGCCAGCAGTGGTTTACAGGGTTGGGGCACTGAAGCTTTCTTT. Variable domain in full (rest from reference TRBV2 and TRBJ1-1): EPEVTQTPSHQVTQMGQEVILRCVPISNHLYFYWYRQILGQKVEFLVSFYNNEISEKSEIFDDQFSVERPDGSNFTLKIRSTKLEDSAMYFCASSGLQGWGTEAFFGQGTRLTVV.

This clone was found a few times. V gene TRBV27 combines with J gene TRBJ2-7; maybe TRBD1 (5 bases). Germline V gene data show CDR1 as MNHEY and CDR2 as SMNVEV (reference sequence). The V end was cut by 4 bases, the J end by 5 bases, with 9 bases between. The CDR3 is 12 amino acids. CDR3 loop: CASSSGMNEQYF. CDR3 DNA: TGTGCCAGCAGTTCAGGGATGAACGAGCAGTACTTC.

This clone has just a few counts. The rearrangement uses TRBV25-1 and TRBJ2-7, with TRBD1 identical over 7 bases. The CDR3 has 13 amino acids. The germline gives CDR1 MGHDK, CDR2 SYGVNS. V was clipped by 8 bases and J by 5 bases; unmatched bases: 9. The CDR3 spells CASRDSYDDEQYF. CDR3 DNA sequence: TGTGCCAGCCGGGACAGCTACGATGACGAGCAGTACTTC.

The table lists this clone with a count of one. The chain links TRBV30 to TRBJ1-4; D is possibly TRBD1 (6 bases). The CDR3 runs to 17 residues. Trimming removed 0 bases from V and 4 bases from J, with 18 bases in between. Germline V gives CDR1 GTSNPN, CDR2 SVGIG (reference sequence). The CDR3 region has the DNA TGTGCCTGGAGTGTACAAGAGGCGGGGGCGAGTAATGAAAAACTGTTTTTT. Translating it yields CAWSVQEAGASNEKLFF.

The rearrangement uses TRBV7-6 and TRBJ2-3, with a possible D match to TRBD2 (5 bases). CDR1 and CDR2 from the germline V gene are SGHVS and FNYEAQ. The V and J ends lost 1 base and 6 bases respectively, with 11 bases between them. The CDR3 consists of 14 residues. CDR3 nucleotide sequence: TGTGCCAGCAGCTTAGGGCCAGAGGGCGATACGCAGTATTTT. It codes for CASSLGPEGDTQYF.

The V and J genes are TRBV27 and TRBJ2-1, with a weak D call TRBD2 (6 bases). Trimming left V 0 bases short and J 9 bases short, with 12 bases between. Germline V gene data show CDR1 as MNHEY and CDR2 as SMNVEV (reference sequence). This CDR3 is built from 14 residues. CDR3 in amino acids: CASSLSEGGPEQFF. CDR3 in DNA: TGTGCCAGCAGTTTATCGGAGGGTGGTCCTGAGCAGTTCTTC.

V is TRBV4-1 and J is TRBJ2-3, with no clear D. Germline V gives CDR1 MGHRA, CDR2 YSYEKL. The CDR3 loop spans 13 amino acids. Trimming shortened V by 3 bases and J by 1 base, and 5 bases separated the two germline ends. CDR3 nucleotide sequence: TGCGCCAGCAGCCAGTCGGGCACAGATACGCAGTATTTT. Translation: CASSQSGTDTQYF.

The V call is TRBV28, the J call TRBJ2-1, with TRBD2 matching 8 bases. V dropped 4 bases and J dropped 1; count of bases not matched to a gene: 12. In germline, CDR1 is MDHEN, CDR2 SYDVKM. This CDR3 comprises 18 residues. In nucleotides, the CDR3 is TGTGCCAGCAGTTCCCTTAATAGCGGGATCCAGTCCTACAATGAGCAGTTCTTC. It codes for CASSSLNSGIQSYNEQFF.

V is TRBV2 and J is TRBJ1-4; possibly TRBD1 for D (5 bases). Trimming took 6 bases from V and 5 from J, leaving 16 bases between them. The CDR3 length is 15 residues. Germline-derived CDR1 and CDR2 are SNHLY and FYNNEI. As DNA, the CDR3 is TGTGCCAGCAGGGGGACGCGTACAGAAAATGAAAAACTGTTTTTT. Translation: CASRGTRTENEKLFF.